The 31 T cell receptor beta chains in this list originate from one sample, sequenced in a study of naive and memory T cell subsets. Both TRBC1 and TRBC2 were covered by a beta constant-region primer of two equimolar oligonucleotides. A single record per CDR3 protein comes from TCRdb applying MiXCR to the UMI-ligation and nested PCR reads. The sample carries some 83,000 distinct CDR3 sequences, roughly 14% recorded once. Sequencing was done on a sample of central memory CD4+ T cells from blood. These receptors originate from a human donor in good health.

In DNA form, the CDR3 reads TGTGCCAGCAGCCAAGCCCTGAATTCACCCCTCCACTTT. Its protein is CASSQALNSPLHF. This chain joins TRBV14 and TRBJ1-6; no reliable D call. The V and J ends lost 1 base and 7 bases respectively, with 5 bases between them. CDR3 length: 13 amino acids. Germline V gene sequence: CDR1 SGHDN, CDR2 FVKESK. Full variable domain (remainder filled in from reference TRBV14 and TRBJ1-6): EAGVTQFPSHSVIEKGQTVTLRCDPISGHDNLYWYRRVMGKEIKFLLHFVKESKQDESGMPNNRFLAERTGGTYSTLKVQPAELEDSGVYFCASSQALNSPLHFGNGTRLTVT.

The chain recombines TRBV29-1 with TRBJ2-7, with D possibly being TRBD1 (6 bases). The CDR3 runs 17 residues. V gave up 6 bases and J gave up 7 bases, with 31 bases separating them. Germline CDR1 and CDR2: SQVTM and ANQGSEA. The chain's CDR3 is CSVSFGTLAKGNKEQYF. The CDR3 coding sequence is TGCAGCGTGAGCTTCGGGACACTGGCAAAAGGTAATAAGGAGCAGTACTTC.

This clonotype has a count of ten or more. The chain joins TRBV7-2 to TRBJ2-1, with TRBD1 matching 7 bases. Germline V gene lookup returns CDR1 SGHTA and CDR2 FQGNSA. V trimming: 8 bases; J trimming: 2 bases; junction bases outside the gene matches: 6. The CDR3 spans 14 residues. The CDR3 region has the DNA TGTGCCAGCGCCTGGGACAGAACCTACAATGAGCAGTTCTTC. It codes for CASAWDRTYNEQFF.

This clonotype was counted ten times or more. The genes are TRBV27 and TRBJ1-2; 7 bases align to TRBD1. Germline CDR1 reads MNHEY; CDR2 reads SMNVEV (reference sequence). This CDR3 has 14 amino acids. The junction had 8 bases not matched to a gene; V was cut back by 8 bases and J by 2 bases. The CDR3 spells CASSPPTGNYGYTF. DNA of the CDR3: TGTGCCAGCTCCCCCCCGACAGGGAACTATGGCTACACCTTC.

The DNA for the CDR3 is TGTGCCACCAGTGCCGGGCAGGGGGCGGATCGTGGCTACACCTTC. It encodes CATSAGQGADRGYTF. This chain links TRBV24-1 with TRBJ1-2, with TRBD1 identical over 8 bases. This CDR3 has 15 amino acids. Germline loops: CDR1 KGHDR, CDR2 SFDVKD. Losses at the gene ends were 5 bases for V and 7 bases for J; bases not matched to a gene: 11.

The table lists this clonotype with a few counts. This chain joins TRBV30 and TRBJ1-2; TRBD1 matches at 7 bases. Germline V lookup: CDR1 GTSNPN, CDR2 SVGIG (reference sequence). The trim removed 1 base at V and 2 bases at J, leaving 7 bases unmatched. The CDR3 spans 15 residues. The DNA for the CDR3 is TGTGCCTGGAGTGCCTTGGGACAGTCAAACTATGGCTACACCTTC. Translated, it gives CAWSALGQSNYGYTF.

The rearrangement uses TRBV20-1 and TRBJ2-3; possible D gene TRBD1, 6 bases. V lost 0 bases and J 1 base, leaving 14 bases between the germline ends. The CDR3 has 16 residues. Germline CDR1 DFQATT, CDR2 SNEGSKA (reference sequence). CDR3 sequence reads: CSARDGRDTGTDTQYF. CDR3 coding DNA: TGCAGTGCTAGAGATGGACGGGACACCGGCACAGATACGCAGTATTTT.

CDR3 protein: CASRETSGSREQYF. The DNA for the CDR3 is TGTGCCAGCAGGGAGACTAGCGGGAGCCGTGAGCAGTACTTC. The chain joins TRBV12-3 or TRBV12-4 to TRBJ2-7; 12 bases map to TRBD2. Germline trimming cut 6 bases from V and 7 bases from J; bases unmatched to any gene: 7. The CDR3 length is 14 residues.

Ten or more counts support this clonotype. This chain joins TRBV20-1 and TRBJ2-7; 7 bases agree with TRBD2. This CDR3 comprises 14 residues. CDR1 and CDR2 (germline): DFQATT, SNEGSKA (reference sequence). After removal of 1 base from V and 7 bases from J, the junction contained 10 bases not matched to a gene. CDR3 amino acids: CSARGWRELREQYF. The CDR3 DNA sequence: TGCAGTGCTAGAGGTTGGCGGGAGCTGAGAGAGCAGTACTTC.

The table lists this clonotype with a few counts. The chain employs TRBV27 and TRBJ1-2; D is unclear. Germline V gene sequence: CDR1 MNHEY, CDR2 SMNVEV (reference sequence). V dropped 3 bases and J dropped 2 bases, with 10 bases sitting between them. There are 14 residues in the CDR3. The CDR3 sequence: CASSFTGRNYGYTF. DNA for the CDR3: TGTGCCAGCAGTTTCACTGGACGGAACTATGGCTACACCTTC.

In this sample, this clonotype turned up many times. This sequence joins TRBV29-1 and TRBJ2-7; 7 bases align to TRBD1. J gave up 1 base and V 6 bases, and 9 bases lay outside the gene matches. The CDR3 sequence is 14 residues long. Germline values: CDR1 SQVTM, CDR2 ANQGSEA. The CDR3 region has the DNA TGCAGCGTCTCCGGACAGGCCCGGTCCTACGAGCAGTACTTC. This encodes CSVSGQARSYEQYF.

The genes are TRBV5-1 and TRBJ2-1; D not certain. The CDR3 loop spans 12 amino acids. The germline V and J ends were trimmed by 2 bases and 4 bases, with 4 bases remaining between them. Germline V gene data show CDR1 as SGHRS and CDR2 as YFSETQ. CDR3 protein: CASSFGYNEQFF. The CDR3 DNA is TGCGCCAGCAGCTTTGGGTACAATGAGCAGTTCTTC.

This clonotype has a handful of counts. The genes are TRBV10-3 and TRBJ2-3, with D unclear. Between the trimmed V and J ends, which lost 8 bases and 2 bases, there was a span of 14 bases. From germline, CDR1 is ENHRY and CDR2 SYGVKD. The CDR3 runs to 14 residues. As DNA, the CDR3 is TGTGCCATCGGCGAGCGACCACCCACAGATACGCAGTATTTT. This sequence encodes CAIGERPPTDTQYF.

This clonotype was counted a few times. This rearrangement joins TRBV10-3 to TRBJ1-5; TRBD1 matches 9 bases. This CDR3 region has 13 residues. After removal of 5 bases from V and 5 bases from J, the junction contained 1 base not matched to a gene. Germline CDR1 and CDR2: ENHRY and SYGVKD. In DNA form, the CDR3 reads TGTGCCATCAGTCGACAGGGGGATCAGCCCCAGCATTTT. The encoded protein is CAISRQGDQPQHF.

The V gene is TRBV11-3, the J gene TRBJ2-1; 8 positions match TRBD1. The V gene's germline CDR1 is SGHNT and CDR2 YENEEA. There are 14 residues in the CDR3. The V segment lost 0 bases and the J segment 6 bases; nucleotides outside the gene matches: 1. The CDR3 DNA reads as TGTGCCAGCAGCTTAGATGGGACAGGCAATGAGCAGTTCTTC. Encoded protein: CASSLDGTGNEQFF.

The V call is TRBV15, the J call TRBJ1-1; D remains unclear. The CDR3 spans 13 residues. Per germline, CDR1 LNHNV and CDR2 YYDKDF (reference sequence). V shed 5 bases and J shed 2 bases, with 9 bases lying between them. CDR3 region: CATSPNLNTEAFF. The CDR3 nucleotides are TGTGCCACCAGCCCTAACCTTAACACTGAAGCTTTCTTT.

The gene calls are TRBV20-1 and TRBJ2-5; the D gene could be TRBD1 or TRBD2 (5 bases each). Germline V gene sequence: CDR1 DFQATT, CDR2 SNEGSKA (reference sequence). The length of the CDR3 is 14 residues. V lost 1 base, J lost 4 bases, and 13 bases lay in between. The DNA for the CDR3 is TGCAGTGCTAGAGTTCAGGGCGGAGGAGAGACCCAGTACTTC. The encoded protein is CSARVQGGGETQYF.

This clonotype was picked up many times. V gene TRBV24-1 combines with J gene TRBJ2-3; D uncertain. V was clipped by 3 bases and J by 4 bases, with 13 bases between them. Looked up from germline, CDR1 is KGHDR and CDR2 is SFDVKD. CDR3 size: 15 residues. CDR3 DNA sequence: TGTGCCACCAGTGATCAGGCCACAAACCCAGATACGCAGTATTTT. Translation gives CATSDQATNPDTQYF.

This clonotype was found a few times. The V and J genes are TRBV5-4 and TRBJ2-5; TRBD1 matches at 7 bases. Germline CDR1 is SGHNT and CDR2 is YYREEE (reference sequence). Trimming removed 7 bases from V and 2 bases from J; junction bases left unmatched: 11. This CDR3 region has 15 residues. This CDR3 reads CASGVYNRGQETQYF. In DNA form, the CDR3 reads TGTGCCAGCGGCGTATATAACAGGGGACAAGAGACCCAGTACTTC.

The rearrangement uses TRBV9 and TRBJ1-1; D gene unclear. The CDR3 spans 14 residues. Trimming took off 4 bases at V and 7 bases at J, with 17 bases between the two ends. Per germline, CDR1 SGDLS and CDR2 YYNGEE. The CDR3 bases are TGTGCCAGCAGCTTCCGGACGACCTACGATGAAGCTTTCTTT. As protein: CASSFRTTYDEAFF.

This clonotype was picked up a small number of times. V gene TRBV19 combines with J gene TRBJ1-1, with D perhaps matching TRBD1 (5 bases). V was cut by 6 bases and J by 6 bases, with 26 bases left in between. Germline V CDR1 and CDR2: LNHDA, SQIVND (reference sequence). CDR3 length: 17 amino acids. The CDR3 loop is CASRAGQGGRELAEAFF. CDR3 nucleotide sequence: TGTGCCAGTAGGGCCGGGCAGGGAGGGAGAGAGCTCGCTGAAGCTTTCTTT.

This chain joins TRBV29-1 and TRBJ2-5; D is possibly TRBD2 (5 bases). The CDR3 has 13 amino acids. Between the trimmed V and J ends, which lost 3 bases and 5 bases, there was a span of 13 bases. The germline V gene encodes CDR1 SQVTM and CDR2 ANQGSEA. The CDR3 reads CSVDLAGWETQYF. The CDR3 DNA follows: TGCAGCGTTGATCTTGCGGGCTGGGAGACCCAGTACTTC. The variable domain in full, with the rest retrieved from reference TRBV29-1 and TRBJ2-5, is SAVISQKPSRDICQRGTSLTIQCQVDSQVTMMFWYRQQPGQSLTLIATANQGSEATYESGFVIDKFPISRPNLTFSTLTVSNMSPEDSSIYLCSVDLAGWETQYFGPGTRLLVL.

The sample holds many counts of this clonotype. The rearrangement links TRBV29-1 to TRBJ2-1; D not resolved. Germline V gene data show CDR1 as SQVTM and CDR2 as ANQGSEA. Trimming left V 3 bases short and J 7 bases short, with 7 bases between. This CDR3 region has 11 residues. The CDR3 loop reads CSVESLNEQFF. The CDR3 DNA follows: TGCAGCGTTGAGAGTCTGAATGAGCAGTTCTTC.

Only a few counts were recorded for this clonotype. This rearrangement joins TRBV29-1 to TRBJ2-3, with 7 positions matching TRBD2. The CDR3 covers 13 residues. V lost 7 bases, J lost 2 bases, and 6 bases stayed unmatched. Germline V gives CDR1 SQVTM, CDR2 ANQGSEA. The CDR3 sequence: CSADSGPTDTQYF. The DNA of the CDR3 is TGCAGCGCAGATAGCGGGCCCACAGATACGCAGTATTTT.

This clonotype was found many times. The V and J genes are TRBV5-4 and TRBJ2-1; D is possibly TRBD1 (6 bases). V shed 1 base and J shed 0 bases, with 8 bases lying between them. The germline V gene has CDR1 SGHNT and CDR2 YYREEE (reference sequence). This CDR3 is built from 15 residues. The DNA for the CDR3 is TGTGCCAGCAGCTTGCAGGGGTACTCCTACAATGAGCAGTTCTTC. Protein sequence: CASSLQGYSYNEQFF.

This clonotype has only a few counts. This chain's CDR3 is CASVGERGNQETQYF. In nucleotides, the CDR3 is TGTGCCAGCGTCGGGGAGCGGGGAAACCAAGAGACCCAGTACTTC. This chain links TRBV3-1 with TRBJ2-5; 7 bases fit TRBD2. J was trimmed by 0 bases and V by 8 bases; bases with no gene match: 9. CDR3 length: 15 amino acids. Germline V gives CDR1 LGHDT, CDR2 YNNKEL (reference sequence).

In this sample, this clonotype turned up a few times. The CDR3 bases are TGTGCCAGCAGCTGGGTCGCTAGCGCCTGCTACAATGAGCAGTTCTTC. Protein product: CASSWVASACYNEQFF. V usage is TRBV7-2 and J usage is TRBJ2-1; the D gene is possibly TRBD2 (6 bases). V was shortened by 4 bases and J by 3 bases, with 16 bases between the two germline ends. The CDR3 covers 16 residues. Germline V gene data show CDR1 as SGHTA and CDR2 as FQGNSA. The variable domain in full, completed from reference TRBV7-2 and TRBJ2-1, reads GAGVSQSPSNKVTEKGKDVELRCDPISGHTALYWYRQSLGQGLEFLIYFQGNSAPDKSGLPSDRFSAERTGGSVSTLTIQRTQQEDSAVYLCASSWVASACYNEQFFGPGTRLTVL.

This clonotype has just a few counts. This chain links TRBV7-7 with TRBJ2-1, with TRBD2 matching 7 bases. This CDR3 contains 15 residues. Germline-derived CDR1 and CDR2 are SSHAT and FNYEAQ (reference sequence). V lost 1 base, J lost 9 bases, and 9 bases stayed unmatched. The CDR3 DNA reads TGTGCCAGCAGCTTAGTAGCGGGTTCGGCGGGTGAGCAGTTCTTC. Protein sequence: CASSLVAGSAGEQFF.

The chain links TRBV6-5 to TRBJ2-7; 7 nucleotides agree with TRBD1. Germline loops: CDR1 MNHEY, CDR2 SVGAGI. Trimming cost V 5 bases and J 9 bases; bases outside gene matches: 7. This CDR3 is built from 12 residues. The CDR3 loop reads CASSTRQGRQYF. The CDR3 DNA reads TGTGCCAGCAGTACAAGACAGGGCCGGCAGTACTTC.

This clonotype was found a few times. The V call is TRBV5-1, the J call TRBJ2-7, with TRBD1 identical over 7 bases. The junction had 9 bases not matched to a gene; V was cut back by 2 bases and J by 4 bases. CDR3 length: 15 amino acids. The germline V gene encodes CDR1 SGHRS and CDR2 YFSETQ. CDR3 nucleotides: TGCGCCAGCAGCTTTACAGGGGAGCTGATTTACGAGCAGTACTTC. Amino acid sequence: CASSFTGELIYEQYF.

The chain combines TRBV20-1 with TRBJ1-5, with unresolved D. Trimming stripped 2 bases from V and 6 bases from J, with 17 bases between. Germline loops: CDR1 DFQATT, CDR2 SNEGSKA (reference sequence). CDR3 length: 15 residues. The CDR3 DNA sequence: TGCAGTGCTAGACTCTTAGGGAAGGTGGGTCAGCCCCAGCATTTT. This codes for CSARLLGKVGQPQHF.